The 24 T cell receptor beta chains reported below all come from one sample, sequenced in a study of Ad26.COV2.S vaccination and SARS-CoV-2 variants (dated by TCRdb to the early 2020s). Library preparation used the immunoSEQ multiplex PCR assay. TCRdb re-hosts the immuneACCESS table, in-frame sequences only. Its copies lack some clones; in the studies checked, an unresolved V gene accounts for under half of them, and the cause for the rest is not known. Counted in this sample were 150,000 to 200,000 clones; approximately 90% of them appeared once. The biggest ten clones account for 4.5% to 7.5% of the sample. Read against the paper, the sample's time point label means: individuals recovered from natural SARS-CoV-2 infection. Here the sequenced sample was peripheral blood, taken after recovery from COVID-19. The receptor source for this set is a human donor who had recovered from COVID-19.

The chain uses TRBV3-1 (or the pseudogene TRBV3-2) and TRBJ1-6; no reliable D call. V was cut by 2 bases and J by 10 bases, with 12 bases left in between. Germline V gives CDR1 LGHDT, CDR2 YNNKEL (reference sequence). The CDR3 length is 14 residues. CDR3 residues: CASSQRTVGSPLHF. The CDR3 coding sequence is TGTGCCAGCAGCCAAAGGACTGTAGGGTCACCCCTCCACTTT.

The chain is built from TRBV6-2 or TRBV6-3 and TRBJ2-7; 14 bases align to TRBD2. J lost 7 bases, V lost 4 bases, and 9 bases had no gene match. CDR1 is MNHEY, CDR2 SVGEGT, per germline. This CDR3 comprises 16 residues. The DNA of the CDR3 is TGTGCCAGCAGTTCGCAGGGACTAGCGGGAGTGTGGGAGCAGTACTTC. Encoded protein: CASSSQGLAGVWEQYF.

V usage is TRBV6-5 and J usage is TRBJ2-7, with TRBD2 identical over 12 bases. The CDR3 spans 15 residues. Germline values: CDR1 MNHEY, CDR2 SVGAGI. Trimming at V came to 5 bases and at J to 8 bases, leaving 10 bases not matched to a gene. In nucleotides, the CDR3 is TGTGCCAGCAGTAGAACCGGGACTAGCGGGTTTAAGCAGTACTTC. It yields the protein CASSRTGTSGFKQYF.

The chain combines TRBV7-2 with TRBJ2-7, with 12 nucleotides matching TRBD2. This CDR3 region has 17 residues. In germline, CDR1 is SGHTA, CDR2 FQGNSA. The V segment lost 4 bases and the J segment 4 bases; nucleotides outside the gene matches: 11. CDR3 amino acids: CASSSQILAGGPYEQYF. Written as DNA, the CDR3 is TGTGCCAGCAGCTCTCAGATTCTAGCGGGGGGGCCATACGAGCAGTACTTC.

The chain has TRBV7-3 and TRBJ2-2; D is ambiguous. The V gene's germline CDR1 is SGHTA and CDR2 FQGTGA. V lost 5 bases, J lost 6 bases, and 7 bases lay in between. CDR3 length equals 12 residues. CDR3: CASSTGAGELFF. Written as DNA, the CDR3 is TGTGCCAGCAGCACTGGCGCCGGGGAGCTGTTTTTT.

This clone was found once. In nucleotides, the CDR3 is TGCGCCAGCAGCCCCGGCGGGACAGGGACCTACGAGCAGTACTTC. Its translation is CASSPGGTGTYEQYF. This chain uses TRBV5-1 with TRBJ2-7; 9 bases agree with TRBD1. After removal of 4 bases from V and 2 bases from J, the junction contained 7 bases not matched to a gene. Germline V lookup: CDR1 SGHRS, CDR2 YFSETQ. The CDR3 sequence is 15 residues long.

The chain has TRBV4-1 and TRBJ2-1; 8 nucleotides match TRBD1. In germline, CDR1 is MGHRA, CDR2 YSYEKL. The CDR3 is made up of 14 amino acids. V gave up 0 bases and J gave up 6 bases; unmatched junction bases: 1. The CDR3 sequence is CASSQDTGGNEQFF. DNA for the CDR3: TGCGCCAGCAGCCAAGATACAGGGGGCAATGAGCAGTTCTTC.

The rearrangement links TRBV19 to TRBJ2-4, with TRBD1 as a possible D gene (5 bases). The CDR3 has 14 residues. Trimming left V 7 bases short and J 3 bases short, with 13 bases between. Germline V CDR1 and CDR2: LNHDA, SQIVND (reference sequence). The CDR3 loop is CASKGRVDKNIQYF. The DNA for the CDR3 is TGTGCCAGTAAAGGCAGGGTGGACAAAAACATTCAGTACTTC. The entire variable domain, with the rest obtained from reference TRBV19 and TRBJ2-4, is as follows: DGGITQSPKYLFRKEGQNVTLSCEQNLNHDAMYWYRQDPGQGLRLIYYSQIVNDFQKGDIAEGYSVSREKKESFPLTVTSAQKNPTAFYLCASKGRVDKNIQYFGAGTRLSVL.

V and J are TRBV2 and TRBJ2-1; 10 bases map to TRBD2. This CDR3 is 19 amino acids long. Germline loops: CDR1 SNHLY, CDR2 FYNNEI. The V gene end was trimmed by 1 base and the J gene end by 5 bases; junction bases not matched to a gene: 14. CDR3 loop: CASSEDPPLGTSVHNEQFF. In DNA, the CDR3 is TGTGCCAGCAGTGAAGACCCACCCCTCGGGACTAGCGTCCACAATGAGCAGTTCTTC.

In DNA form, the CDR3 reads TGTGCCACCAGTGATCACGGGGGAGAAGAGCAGTACTTC. Its protein product is CATSDHGGEEQYF. The rearrangement links TRBV24-1 to TRBJ2-7; weak D call: TRBD2 (6 bases). The CDR3 is 13 residues long. Germline assignment: CDR1 KGHDR and CDR2 SFDVKD. The V and J ends lost 3 bases and 7 bases respectively, with 12 bases between them.

This chain links TRBV5-8 with TRBJ2-5, with TRBD1 identical over 9 bases. The V and J ends lost 7 bases and 4 bases, in that order; junction bases with no gene match: 5. Germline CDR1 SGHTS, CDR2 YDEGEE. The CDR3 is 13 amino acids. The CDR3 nucleotides are TGTGCCAGCCTCTACAGGGGGCGAGAGACCCAGTACTTC. Translating it yields CASLYRGRETQYF.

V is TRBV7-8 and J is TRBJ2-3, with TRBD2 as a possible D gene (5 bases). This CDR3 is 15 amino acids long. The germline V and J ends were trimmed by 2 bases and 3 bases, with 12 bases remaining between them. CDR1 is SGHVS and CDR2 is FQNEAQ in the germline V gene. Here the CDR3 DNA reads TGTGCCAGCAGCTTACGGCGCCGAGGGACAGATACGCAGTATTTT. This codes for CASSLRRRGTDTQYF.

This rearrangement joins TRBV27 to TRBJ2-1; a weak D match, TRBD2 (6 bases). Germline assignment: CDR1 MNHEY and CDR2 SMNVEV (reference sequence). CDR3 length: 15 amino acids. The germline V and J ends were trimmed by 6 bases and 2 bases, with 14 bases remaining between them. CDR3 residues: CASRPSGSAYNEQFF. CDR3 bases: TGTGCCAGCAGACCCAGCGGGTCAGCCTACAATGAGCAGTTCTTC.

This clone has just one count. The chain is built from TRBV19 and TRBJ2-3, with D unresolved. CDR1 and CDR2 from the germline V gene are LNHDA and SQIVND (reference sequence). With 4 bases removed from V and 2 bases from J, the gap between germline ends came to 7 bases. The CDR3 runs 13 residues. This chain's CDR3 is CASSTSFTDTQYF. CDR3 nucleotides: TGTGCCAGTAGTACCTCCTTCACAGATACGCAGTATTTT.

The CDR3, as DNA: TGTGCCAGCTCACCACGGGCAGAGAACACTGAAGCTTTCTTT. Its protein is CASSPRAENTEAFF. The chain carries TRBV18 and TRBJ1-1; the D is unclear. Trimming shortened V by 1 base and J by 1 base, and 7 bases separated the two germline ends. CDR1 and CDR2 from the germline V gene are KGHSH and LQKENI. The CDR3 has 14 amino acids.

The V and J genes are TRBV4-1 and TRBJ2-2, with D unclear. The CDR3 loop spans 13 amino acids. V gave up 7 bases and J gave up 6 bases, with 12 bases separating them. Germline values: CDR1 MGHRA, CDR2 YSYEKL. Written as DNA, the CDR3 is TGCGCCAGCACGCTAGTGGTGGCCGGGGAGCTGTTTTTT. Encoded protein: CASTLVVAGELFF.

The chain uses TRBV4-2 and TRBJ2-7; 10 positions match TRBD2. V shed 0 bases, J shed 2 bases, and the junction held 10 bases outside the gene matches. Germline V CDR1 and CDR2: LGHNA, YNFKEQ. CDR3 length: 18 residues. The CDR3: CASSQDTVAGGLTYEQYF. In DNA form, the CDR3 reads TGTGCCAGCAGCCAAGATACGGTAGCGGGAGGTTTAACCTACGAGCAGTACTTC.

The V and J genes are TRBV19 and TRBJ2-5, with 10 bases matching TRBD1. The germline CDR1 and CDR2 sequences are LNHDA and SQIVND (reference sequence). The J segment lost 7 bases and the V segment lost 2 bases, leaving 7 bases of the junction unmatched. CDR3 length: 15 amino acids. The CDR3 region has the DNA TGTGCCAGTAGTATATCGGACAGGGGGAGAGGGACCCAGTACTTC. Protein sequence: CASSISDRGRGTQYF.

The chain is built from TRBV5-1 and TRBJ2-7, with 10 bases aligning to TRBD2. V trimming: 3 bases; J trimming: 2 bases; junction bases outside the gene matches: 8. The CDR3 totals 16 residues. Germline V gene lookup returns CDR1 SGHRS and CDR2 YFSETQ. The CDR3 DNA reads TGCGCCAGCAGCTGGACCCTAGCGGGAGATGCCTACGAGCAGTACTTC. Residues: CASSWTLAGDAYEQYF.

The chain is built from TRBV21-1 and TRBJ2-5. TRBV21-1 is reported as a pseudogene. The CDR3 runs to 14 residues. CDR3 sequence (DNA): TGTGCCAGCAGCGTCCGGGACCCAGAGGAGACCCAGTACTTC. It yields the protein CASSVRDPEETQYF.

This clone was detected a few times. At the DNA level, this CDR3 is encoded by other sequences in the same sample as well. The chain recombines TRBV5-1 with TRBJ1-3, with 8 bases identical to TRBD1. In germline, CDR1 is SGHRS, CDR2 YFSETQ. The CDR3 sequence is 16 residues long. V shed 2 bases and J 0 bases; nucleotides not matched to a gene: 4. The CDR3 is CASSFTGGGSGNTIYF. For the CDR3, the DNA is TGCGCCAGCAGCTTCACAGGGGGTGGCTCTGGAAACACCATATATTTT.

This clone was seen ten or more times. This sample also contains other DNA sequences that code for the same CDR3. The chain uses TRBV7-2 and TRBJ1-2; D perhaps matches TRBD1 (5 bases). Per germline, CDR1 SGHTA and CDR2 FQGNSA. Trimming pared 3 bases from V and 1 base from J, leaving 6 bases between. This CDR3 has 13 amino acids. CDR3 amino acids: CASSLTDNYGYTF. Here the CDR3 DNA reads TGTGCCAGCAGCTTGACAGATAACTATGGCTACACCTTC. Combining the CDR3 with reference TRBV7-2 and TRBJ1-2 gives the whole variable domain GAGVSQSPSNKVTEKGKDVELRCDPISGHTALYWYRQSLGQGLEFLIYFQGNSAPDKSGLPSDRFSAERTGGSVSTLTIQRTQQEDSAVYLCASSLTDNYGYTFGSGTRLTVV.

In this sample, this clone turned up a few times. J is TRBJ1-4 and V is TRBV27, with D uncertain. The CDR3 covers 12 residues. Trimming left V 5 bases short and J 10 bases short, with 11 bases between. CDR1 is MNHEY, CDR2 SMNVEV, per germline (reference sequence). The CDR3 bases are TGTGCCAGCAGTGGTAATGACGGAAAACTGTTTTTT. This codes for CASSGNDGKLFF.

CDR3 region: CASSIYWKRASEQYF. CDR3 DNA sequence: TGTGCCAGTAGTATCTACTGGAAAAGAGCAAGCGAGCAGTACTTC. The V gene is TRBV19, the J gene TRBJ2-7; D remains ambiguous. Germline CDR1 is LNHDA and CDR2 is SQIVND (reference sequence). V was cut by 3 bases and J by 6 bases, with 18 bases left in between. The CDR3 has 15 amino acids.